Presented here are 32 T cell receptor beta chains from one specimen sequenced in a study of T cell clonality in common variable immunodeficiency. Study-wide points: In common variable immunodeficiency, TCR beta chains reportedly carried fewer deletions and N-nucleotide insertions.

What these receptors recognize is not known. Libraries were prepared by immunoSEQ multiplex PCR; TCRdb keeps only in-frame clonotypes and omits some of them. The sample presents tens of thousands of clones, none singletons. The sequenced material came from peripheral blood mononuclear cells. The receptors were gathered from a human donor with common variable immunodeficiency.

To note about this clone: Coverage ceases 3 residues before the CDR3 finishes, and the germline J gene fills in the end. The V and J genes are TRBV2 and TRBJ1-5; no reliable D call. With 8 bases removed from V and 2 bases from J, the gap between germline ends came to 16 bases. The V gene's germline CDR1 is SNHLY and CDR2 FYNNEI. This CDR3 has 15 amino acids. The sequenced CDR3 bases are TGTGCCAGCGCGGGCCCCGGGGTGGGCAATCAGCCC. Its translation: CASAGPGVGNQP. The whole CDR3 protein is CASAGPGVGNQPQHF.

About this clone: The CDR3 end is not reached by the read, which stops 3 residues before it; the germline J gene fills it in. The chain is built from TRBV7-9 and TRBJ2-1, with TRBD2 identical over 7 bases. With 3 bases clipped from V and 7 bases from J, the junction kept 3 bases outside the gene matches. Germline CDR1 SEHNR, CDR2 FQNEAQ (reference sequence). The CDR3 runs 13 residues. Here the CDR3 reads CASSFGGGNEQFF. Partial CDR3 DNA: TGTGCCAGCAGCTTTGGGGGGGGGAATGAG.

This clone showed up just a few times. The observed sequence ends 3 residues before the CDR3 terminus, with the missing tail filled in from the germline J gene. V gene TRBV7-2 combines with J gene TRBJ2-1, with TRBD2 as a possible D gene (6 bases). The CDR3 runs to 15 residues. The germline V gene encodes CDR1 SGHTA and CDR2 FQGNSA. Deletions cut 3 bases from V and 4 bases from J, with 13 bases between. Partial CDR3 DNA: TGTGCCAGCAGCTTTACAGCGGGTATGTACAATGAG. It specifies CASSFTAGMYNE. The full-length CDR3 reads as CASSFTAGMYNEQFF.

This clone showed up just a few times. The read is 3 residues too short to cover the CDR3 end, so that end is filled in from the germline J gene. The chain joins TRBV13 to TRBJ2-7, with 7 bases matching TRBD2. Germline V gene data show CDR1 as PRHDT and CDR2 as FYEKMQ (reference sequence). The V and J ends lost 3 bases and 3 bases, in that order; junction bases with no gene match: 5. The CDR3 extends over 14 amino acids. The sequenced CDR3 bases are TGTGCCAGCAGCTTCGCTAGCGGAGACTACGAG. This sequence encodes CASSFASGDYE. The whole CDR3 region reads CASSFASGDYEQYF.

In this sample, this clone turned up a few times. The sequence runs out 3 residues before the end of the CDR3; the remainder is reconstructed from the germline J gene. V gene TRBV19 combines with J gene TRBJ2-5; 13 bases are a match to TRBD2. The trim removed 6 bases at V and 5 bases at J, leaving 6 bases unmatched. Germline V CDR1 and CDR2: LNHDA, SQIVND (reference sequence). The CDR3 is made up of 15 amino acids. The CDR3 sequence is CASRKLAGGQETQYF. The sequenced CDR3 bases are TGTGCCAGTAGGAAACTAGCGGGAGGGCAGGAGACC.

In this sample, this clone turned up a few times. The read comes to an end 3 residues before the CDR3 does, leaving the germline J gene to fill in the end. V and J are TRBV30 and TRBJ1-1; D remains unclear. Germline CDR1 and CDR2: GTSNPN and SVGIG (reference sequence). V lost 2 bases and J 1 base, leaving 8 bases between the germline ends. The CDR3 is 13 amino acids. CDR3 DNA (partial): TGTGCCTGGAGTAGGCGGGAGAACACTGAA. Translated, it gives CAWSRRENTE. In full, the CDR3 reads CAWSRRENTEAFF.

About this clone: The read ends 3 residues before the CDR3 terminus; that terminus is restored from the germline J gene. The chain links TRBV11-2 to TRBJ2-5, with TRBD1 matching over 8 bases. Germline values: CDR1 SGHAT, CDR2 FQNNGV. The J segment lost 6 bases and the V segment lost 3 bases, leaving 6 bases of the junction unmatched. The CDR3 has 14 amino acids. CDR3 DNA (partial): TGTGCCAGCAGCTTGCAGGGGGCTGAAAAGACC. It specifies CASSLQGAEKT. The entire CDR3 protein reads CASSLQGAEKTQYF.

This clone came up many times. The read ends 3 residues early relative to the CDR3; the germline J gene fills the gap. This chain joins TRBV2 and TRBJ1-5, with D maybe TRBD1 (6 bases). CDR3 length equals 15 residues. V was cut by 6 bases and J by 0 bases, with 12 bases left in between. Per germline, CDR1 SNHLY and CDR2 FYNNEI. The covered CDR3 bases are TGTGCCAGCAGATACAGGGAGCTTAGCAATCAGCCC. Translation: CASRYRELSNQP. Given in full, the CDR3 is CASRYRELSNQPQHF.

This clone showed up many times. The sequenced part of the CDR3 DNA is TGTGCCAGCAGTGAATCAGGGGCCTATGGC. Translating gives CASSESGAYG. The entire CDR3 is CASSESGAYGYTF. J is TRBJ1-2 and V is TRBV6-1; D is possibly TRBD1 (6 bases). The CDR3 is cut off 3 residues early in the read; its end comes from the germline J gene. V gave up 2 bases and J gave up 4 bases, with 8 bases separating them. Looked up from germline, CDR1 is MNHNS and CDR2 is SASEGT. The CDR3 contains 13 residues.

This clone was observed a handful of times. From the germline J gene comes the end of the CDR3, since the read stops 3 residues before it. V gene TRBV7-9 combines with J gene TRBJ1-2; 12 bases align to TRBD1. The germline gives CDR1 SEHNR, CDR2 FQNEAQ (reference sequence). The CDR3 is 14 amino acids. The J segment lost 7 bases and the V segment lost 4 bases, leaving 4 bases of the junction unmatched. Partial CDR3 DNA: TGTGCCAGCAGCTACGGGACAGGGGGCGGTGGC. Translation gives CASSYGTGGGG. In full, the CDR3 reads CASSYGTGGGGYTF.

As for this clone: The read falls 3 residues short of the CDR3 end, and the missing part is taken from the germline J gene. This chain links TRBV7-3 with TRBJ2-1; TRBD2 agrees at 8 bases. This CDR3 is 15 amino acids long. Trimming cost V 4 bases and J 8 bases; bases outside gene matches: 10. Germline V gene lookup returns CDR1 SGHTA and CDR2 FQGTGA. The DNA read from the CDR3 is TGTGCCAGCAGCTCCTCGAGCGGGAGTTTCGATGAG. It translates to CASSSSSGSFDE. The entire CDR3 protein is CASSSSSGSFDEQFF.

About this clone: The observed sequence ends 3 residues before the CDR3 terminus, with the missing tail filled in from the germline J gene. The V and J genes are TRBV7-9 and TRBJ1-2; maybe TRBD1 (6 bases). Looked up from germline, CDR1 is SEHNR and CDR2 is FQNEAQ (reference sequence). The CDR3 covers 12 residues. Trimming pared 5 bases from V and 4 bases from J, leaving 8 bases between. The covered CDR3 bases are TGTGCCAGCAGCCGGGACACCTATGGC. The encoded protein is CASSRDTYG. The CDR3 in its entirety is CASSRDTYGYTF.

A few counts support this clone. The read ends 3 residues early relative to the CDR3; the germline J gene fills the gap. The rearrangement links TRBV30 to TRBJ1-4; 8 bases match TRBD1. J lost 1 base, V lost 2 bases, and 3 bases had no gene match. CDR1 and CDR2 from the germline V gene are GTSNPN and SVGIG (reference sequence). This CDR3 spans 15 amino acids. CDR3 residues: CAWSPDRGTNEKLFF. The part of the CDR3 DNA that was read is TGTGCCTGGAGTCCCGACAGGGGAACTAATGAAAAA.

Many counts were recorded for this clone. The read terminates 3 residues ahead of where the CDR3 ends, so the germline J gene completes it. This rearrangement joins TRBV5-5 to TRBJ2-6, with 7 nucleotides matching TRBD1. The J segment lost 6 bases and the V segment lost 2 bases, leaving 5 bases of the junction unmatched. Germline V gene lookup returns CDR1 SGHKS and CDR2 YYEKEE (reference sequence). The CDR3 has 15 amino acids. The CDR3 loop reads CASSLGQAEANVLTF. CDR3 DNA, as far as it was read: TGTGCCAGCAGCTTAGGACAGGCAGAGGCCAACGTC.

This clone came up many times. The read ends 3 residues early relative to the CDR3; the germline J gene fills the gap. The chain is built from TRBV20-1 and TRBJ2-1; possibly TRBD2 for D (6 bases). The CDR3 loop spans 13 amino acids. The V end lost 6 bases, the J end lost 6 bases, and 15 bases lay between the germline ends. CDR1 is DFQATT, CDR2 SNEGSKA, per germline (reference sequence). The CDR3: CSASTPGVNEQFF. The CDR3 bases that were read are TGCAGTGCCTCTACTCCGGGGGTCAATGAG.

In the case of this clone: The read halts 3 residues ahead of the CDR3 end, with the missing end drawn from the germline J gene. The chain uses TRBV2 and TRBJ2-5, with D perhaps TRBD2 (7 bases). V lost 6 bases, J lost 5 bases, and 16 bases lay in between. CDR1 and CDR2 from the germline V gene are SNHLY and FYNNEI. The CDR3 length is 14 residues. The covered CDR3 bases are TGTGCCAGCAGAGCAAACAGGGAGGGGGAGACC. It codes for CASRANREGET. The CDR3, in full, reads CASRANREGETQYF.

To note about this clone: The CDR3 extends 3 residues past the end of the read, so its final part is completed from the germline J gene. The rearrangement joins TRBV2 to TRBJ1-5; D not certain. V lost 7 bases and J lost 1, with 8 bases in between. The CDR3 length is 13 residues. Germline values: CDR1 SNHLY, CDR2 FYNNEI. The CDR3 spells CASTPSSNQPQHF. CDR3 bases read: TGTGCCAGCACCCCCTCCAGCAATCAGCCC.

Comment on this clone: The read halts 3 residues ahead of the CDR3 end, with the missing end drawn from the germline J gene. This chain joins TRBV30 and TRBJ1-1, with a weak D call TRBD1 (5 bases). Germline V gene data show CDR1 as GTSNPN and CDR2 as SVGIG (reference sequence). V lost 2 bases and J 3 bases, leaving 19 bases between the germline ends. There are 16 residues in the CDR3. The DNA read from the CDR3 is TGTGCCTGGAGTCCCCACACACGACAGACGCACACTGAA. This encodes CAWSPHTRQTHTE. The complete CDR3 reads CAWSPHTRQTHTEAFF. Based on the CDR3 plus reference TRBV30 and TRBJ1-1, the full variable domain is SQTIHQWPATLVQPVGSPLSLECTVEGTSNPNLYWYRQAAGRGLQLLFYSVGIGQISSEVPQNLSASRPQDRQFILSSKKLLLSDSGFYLCAWSPHTRQTHTEAFFGQGTRLTVV.

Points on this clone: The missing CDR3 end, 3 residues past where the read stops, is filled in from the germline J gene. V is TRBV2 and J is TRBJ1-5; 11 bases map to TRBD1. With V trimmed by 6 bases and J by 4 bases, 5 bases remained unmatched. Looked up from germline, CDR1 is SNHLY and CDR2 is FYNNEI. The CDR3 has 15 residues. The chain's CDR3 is CASRAGTGGNQPQHF. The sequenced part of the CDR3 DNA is TGTGCCAGCAGGGCCGGGACAGGGGGAAATCAGCCC.

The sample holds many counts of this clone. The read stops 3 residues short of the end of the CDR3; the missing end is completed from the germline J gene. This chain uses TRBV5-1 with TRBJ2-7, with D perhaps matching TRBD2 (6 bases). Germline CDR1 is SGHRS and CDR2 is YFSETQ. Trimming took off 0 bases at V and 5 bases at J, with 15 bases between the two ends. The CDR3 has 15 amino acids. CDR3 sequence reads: CASSLGPGLTDEQYF. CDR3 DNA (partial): TGCGCCAGCAGCTTGGGGCCGGGACTCACCGACGAG.

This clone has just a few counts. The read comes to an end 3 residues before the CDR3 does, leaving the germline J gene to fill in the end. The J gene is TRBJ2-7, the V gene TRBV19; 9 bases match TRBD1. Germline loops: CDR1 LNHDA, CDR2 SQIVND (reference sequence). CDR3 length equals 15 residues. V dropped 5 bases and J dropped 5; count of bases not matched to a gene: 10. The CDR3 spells CASSQPGTGINEQYF. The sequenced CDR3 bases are TGTGCCAGTAGTCAACCCGGGACAGGGATCAACGAG.

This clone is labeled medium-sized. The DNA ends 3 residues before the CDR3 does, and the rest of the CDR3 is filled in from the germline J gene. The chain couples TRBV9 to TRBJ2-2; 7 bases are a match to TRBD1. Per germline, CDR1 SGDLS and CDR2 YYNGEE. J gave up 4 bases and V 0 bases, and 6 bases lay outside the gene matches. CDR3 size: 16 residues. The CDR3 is CASSVAQGVSTGELFF. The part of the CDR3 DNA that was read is TGTGCCAGCAGCGTAGCTCAGGGGGTGAGCACCGGGGAG.

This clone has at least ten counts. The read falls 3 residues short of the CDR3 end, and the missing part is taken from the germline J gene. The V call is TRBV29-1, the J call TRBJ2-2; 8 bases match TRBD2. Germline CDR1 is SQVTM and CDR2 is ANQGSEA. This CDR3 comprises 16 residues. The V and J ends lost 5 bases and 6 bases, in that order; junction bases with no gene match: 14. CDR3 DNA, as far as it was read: TGCAGCGTTATAGGGGTCGGGGGGGCTGGGTCCGGGGAG. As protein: CSVIGVGGAGSGE. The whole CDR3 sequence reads CSVIGVGGAGSGELFF.

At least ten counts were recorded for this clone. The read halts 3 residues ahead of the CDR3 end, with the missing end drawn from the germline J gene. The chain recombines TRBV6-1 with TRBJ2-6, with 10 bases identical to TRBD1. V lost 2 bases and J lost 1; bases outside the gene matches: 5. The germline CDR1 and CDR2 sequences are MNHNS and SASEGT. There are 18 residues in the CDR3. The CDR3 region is CASSEFDRGQSGANVLTF. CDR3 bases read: TGTGCCAGCAGTGAATTTGACAGGGGGCAATCTGGGGCCAACGTC.

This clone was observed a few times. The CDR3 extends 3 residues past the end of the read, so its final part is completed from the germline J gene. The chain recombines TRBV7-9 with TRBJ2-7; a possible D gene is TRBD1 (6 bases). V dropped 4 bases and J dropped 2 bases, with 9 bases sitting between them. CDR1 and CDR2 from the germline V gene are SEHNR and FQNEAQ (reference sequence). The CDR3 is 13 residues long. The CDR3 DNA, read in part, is TGTGCCAGCAGCTCGGGACAACCCTACGAG. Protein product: CASSSGQPYE. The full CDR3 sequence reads CASSSGQPYEQYF.

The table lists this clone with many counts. Here the CDR3 reads CASSPDRPVAKNIQYF. The sequenced CDR3 bases are TGTGCCAGCTCACCGGACAGGCCAGTAGCCAAAAACATT. The rearrangement links TRBV18 to TRBJ2-4, with 7 bases matching TRBD1. The CDR3 extends 3 residues past the end of the read, so its final part is completed from the germline J gene. Per germline, CDR1 KGHSH and CDR2 LQKENI. After removal of 3 bases from V and 0 bases from J, the junction contained 5 bases not matched to a gene. CDR3 size: 16 residues.

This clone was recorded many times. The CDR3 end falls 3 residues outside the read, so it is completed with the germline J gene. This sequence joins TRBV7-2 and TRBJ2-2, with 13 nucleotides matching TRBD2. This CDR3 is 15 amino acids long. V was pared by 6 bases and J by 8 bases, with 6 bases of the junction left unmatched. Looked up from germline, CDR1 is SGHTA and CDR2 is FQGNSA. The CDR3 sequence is CASRNRTSGSGELFF. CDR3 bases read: TGTGCCAGCAGGAACAGGACTAGCGGGAGTGGGGAG.

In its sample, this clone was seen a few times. CDR3 DNA, as far as it was read: TGTGCCTGGAGACCTAGCGGGAGTTACGAG. Its translation: CAWRPSGSYE. Given in full, the CDR3 is CAWRPSGSYEQYF. The chain recombines TRBV30 with TRBJ2-7, with 10 bases that match TRBD2. The read ends 3 residues before the CDR3 terminus; that terminus is restored from the germline J gene. The CDR3 extends over 13 amino acids. Germline lookup yields CDR1 GTSNPN and CDR2 SVGIG (reference sequence). Losses at the gene ends were 3 bases for V and 4 bases for J; bases not matched to a gene: 3.

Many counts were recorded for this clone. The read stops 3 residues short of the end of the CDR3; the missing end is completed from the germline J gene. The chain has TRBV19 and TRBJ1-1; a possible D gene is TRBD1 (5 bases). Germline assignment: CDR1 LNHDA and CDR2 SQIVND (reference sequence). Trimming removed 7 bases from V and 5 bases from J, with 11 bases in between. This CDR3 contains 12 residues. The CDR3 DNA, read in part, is TGTGCCAGTAACGCAGGGAGAACTGAA. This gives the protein CASNAGRTE. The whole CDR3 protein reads CASNAGRTEAFF.

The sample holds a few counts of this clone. The part of the CDR3 DNA that was read is TGCGCCAGCACCCCCAAGGGACTAGCGGGAGGAGTTAATGAG. It codes for CASTPKGLAGGVNE. The full CDR3 is CASTPKGLAGGVNEQFF. The chain has TRBV5-1 and TRBJ2-1, with 15 bases fitting TRBD2. Coverage ceases 3 residues before the CDR3 finishes, and the germline J gene fills in the end. Germline trimming cut 6 bases from V and 7 bases from J; bases unmatched to any gene: 11. CDR1 and CDR2 (germline): SGHRS, YFSETQ. The CDR3 has 17 residues.

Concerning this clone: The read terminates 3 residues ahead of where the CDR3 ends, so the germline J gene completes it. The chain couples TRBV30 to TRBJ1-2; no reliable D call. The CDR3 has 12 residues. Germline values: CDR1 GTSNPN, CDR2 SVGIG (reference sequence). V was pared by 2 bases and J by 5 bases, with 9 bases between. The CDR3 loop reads CAWSSTVYGYTF. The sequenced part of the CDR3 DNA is TGTGCCTGGAGTTCTACAGTATATGGC.

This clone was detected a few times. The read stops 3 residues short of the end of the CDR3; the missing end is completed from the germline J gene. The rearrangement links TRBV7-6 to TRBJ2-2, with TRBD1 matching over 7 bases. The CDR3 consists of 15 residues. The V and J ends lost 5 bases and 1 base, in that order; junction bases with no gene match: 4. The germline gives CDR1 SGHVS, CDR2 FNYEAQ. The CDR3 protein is CASSPRTGNTGELFF. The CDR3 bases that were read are TGTGCCAGCAGCCCACGGACAGGGAACACCGGGGAG.